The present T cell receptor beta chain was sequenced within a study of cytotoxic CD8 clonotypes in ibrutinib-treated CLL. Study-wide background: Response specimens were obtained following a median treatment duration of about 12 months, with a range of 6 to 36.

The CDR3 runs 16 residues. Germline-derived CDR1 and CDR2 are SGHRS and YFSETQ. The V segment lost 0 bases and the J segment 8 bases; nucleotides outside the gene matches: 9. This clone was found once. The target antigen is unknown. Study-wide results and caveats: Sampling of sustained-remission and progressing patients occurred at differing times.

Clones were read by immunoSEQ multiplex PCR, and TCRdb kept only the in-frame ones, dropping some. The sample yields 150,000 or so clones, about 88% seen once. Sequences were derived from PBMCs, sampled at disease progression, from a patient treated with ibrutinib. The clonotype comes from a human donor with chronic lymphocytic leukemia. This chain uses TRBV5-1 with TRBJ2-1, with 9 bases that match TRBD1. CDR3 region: CASSLDGTGYFYEQFF. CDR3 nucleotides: TGCGCCAGCAGCTTGGACGGGACAGGGTATTTCTATGAGCAGTTCTTC.